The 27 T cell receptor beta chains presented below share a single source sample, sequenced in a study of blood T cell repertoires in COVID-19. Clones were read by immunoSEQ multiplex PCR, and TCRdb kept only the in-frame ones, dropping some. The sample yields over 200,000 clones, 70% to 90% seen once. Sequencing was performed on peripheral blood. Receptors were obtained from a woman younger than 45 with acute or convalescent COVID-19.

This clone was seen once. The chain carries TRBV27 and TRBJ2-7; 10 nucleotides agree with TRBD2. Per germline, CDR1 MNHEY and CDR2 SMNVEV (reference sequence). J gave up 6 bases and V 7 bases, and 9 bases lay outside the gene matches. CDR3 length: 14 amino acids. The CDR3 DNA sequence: TGTGCCAGCACCCCCCTAGCGGGAGTTAGCGAGCAGTACTTC. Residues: CASTPLAGVSEQYF.

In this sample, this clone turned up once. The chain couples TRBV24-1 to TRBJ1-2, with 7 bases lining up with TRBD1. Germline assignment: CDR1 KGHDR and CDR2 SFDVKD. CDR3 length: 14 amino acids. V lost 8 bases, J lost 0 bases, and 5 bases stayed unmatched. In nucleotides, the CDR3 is TGTGCCACCACGCGGGACAGATCTAACTATGGCTACACCTTC. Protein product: CATTRDRSNYGYTF.

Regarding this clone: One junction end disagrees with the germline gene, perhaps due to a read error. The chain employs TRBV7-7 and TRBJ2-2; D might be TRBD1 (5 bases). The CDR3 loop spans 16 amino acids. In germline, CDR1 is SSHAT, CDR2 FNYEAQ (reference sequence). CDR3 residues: CASSLDLGRNTGELFF. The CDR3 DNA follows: TGTGCTAGCAGCTTAGATCTGGGGCGGAACACCGGGGAGCTGTTTTTT.

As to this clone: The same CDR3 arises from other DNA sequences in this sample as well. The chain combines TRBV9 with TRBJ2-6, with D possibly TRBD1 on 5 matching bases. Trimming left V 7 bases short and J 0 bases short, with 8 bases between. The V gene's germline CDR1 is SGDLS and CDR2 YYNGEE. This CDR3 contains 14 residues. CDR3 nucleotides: TGTGCCAGCGGAAGGGGCTCTGGGGCCAACGTCCTGACTTTC. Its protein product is CASGRGSGANVLTF. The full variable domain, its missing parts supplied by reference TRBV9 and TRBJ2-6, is DSGVTQTPKHLITATGQRVTLRCSPRSGDLSVYWYQQSLDQGLQFLIQYYNGEERAKGNILERFSAQQFPDLHSELNLSSLELGDSALYFCASGRGSGANVLTFGAGSRLTVL.

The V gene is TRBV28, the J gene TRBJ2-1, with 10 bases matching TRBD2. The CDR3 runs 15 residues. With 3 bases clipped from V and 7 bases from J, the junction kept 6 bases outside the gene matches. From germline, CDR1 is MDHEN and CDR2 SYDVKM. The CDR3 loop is CASSLAASGRNEQFF. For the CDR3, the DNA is TGTGCCAGCAGTTTGGCGGCTAGCGGGAGAAATGAGCAGTTCTTC.

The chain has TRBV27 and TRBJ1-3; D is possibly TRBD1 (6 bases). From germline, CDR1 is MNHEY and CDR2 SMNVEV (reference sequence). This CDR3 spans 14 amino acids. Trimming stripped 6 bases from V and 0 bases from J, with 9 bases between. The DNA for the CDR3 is TGTGCCAGCAGCCGCAGGGGCTCTGGAAACACCATATATTTT. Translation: CASSRRGSGNTIYF.

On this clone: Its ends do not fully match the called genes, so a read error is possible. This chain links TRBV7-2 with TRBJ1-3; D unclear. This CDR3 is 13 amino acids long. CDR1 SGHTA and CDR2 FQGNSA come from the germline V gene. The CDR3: CASSSDPGDTIYF. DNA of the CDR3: TGTGCCAGCAGCTCTGACCCTGGAGACACCATATATTTT.

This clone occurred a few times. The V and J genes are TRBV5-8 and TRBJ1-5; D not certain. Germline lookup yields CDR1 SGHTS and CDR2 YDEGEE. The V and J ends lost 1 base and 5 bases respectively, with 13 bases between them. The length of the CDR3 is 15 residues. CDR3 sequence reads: CASSLLAGSDQPQHF. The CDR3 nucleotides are TGTGCCAGCAGCTTGCTAGCTGGGTCCGATCAGCCCCAGCATTTT.

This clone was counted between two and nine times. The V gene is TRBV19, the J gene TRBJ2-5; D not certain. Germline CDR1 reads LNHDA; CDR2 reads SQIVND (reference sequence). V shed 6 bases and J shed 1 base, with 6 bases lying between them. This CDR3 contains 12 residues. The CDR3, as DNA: TGTGCCAGTAGCAGAATCCAAGAGACCCAGTACTTC. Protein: CASSRIQETQYF.

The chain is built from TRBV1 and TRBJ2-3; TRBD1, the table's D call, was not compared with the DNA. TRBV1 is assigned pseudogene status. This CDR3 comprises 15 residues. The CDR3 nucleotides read TGCACCAGCAGCCCGGACAGGGATATGTTTGGTACGCAGTATTTT. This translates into CTSSPDRDMFGTQYF.

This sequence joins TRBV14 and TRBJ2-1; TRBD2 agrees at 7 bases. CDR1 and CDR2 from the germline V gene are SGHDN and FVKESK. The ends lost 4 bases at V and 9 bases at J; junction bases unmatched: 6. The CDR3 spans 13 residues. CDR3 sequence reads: CASSLQWGGEQFF. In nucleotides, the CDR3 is TGTGCCAGCAGCCTCCAATGGGGGGGTGAGCAGTTCTTC.

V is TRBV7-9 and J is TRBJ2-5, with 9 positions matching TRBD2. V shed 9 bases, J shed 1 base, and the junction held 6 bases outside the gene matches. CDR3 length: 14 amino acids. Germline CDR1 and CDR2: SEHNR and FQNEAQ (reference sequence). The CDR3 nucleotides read TGTGCCAGTCTCCTAGCGGGGTCCCAAGAGACCCAGTACTTC. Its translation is CASLLAGSQETQYF.

The CDR3 nucleotides are TGTGCCAGCAGCTTGGGGACAGTCAATGAGCAGTTCTTC. It codes for CASSLGTVNEQFF. This chain links TRBV11-2 with TRBJ2-1, with 7 bases identical to TRBD1. J was trimmed by 6 bases and V by 3 bases; bases with no gene match: 2. The CDR3 is made up of 13 amino acids. Per the germline V gene, CDR1 is SGHAT and CDR2 is FQNNGV.

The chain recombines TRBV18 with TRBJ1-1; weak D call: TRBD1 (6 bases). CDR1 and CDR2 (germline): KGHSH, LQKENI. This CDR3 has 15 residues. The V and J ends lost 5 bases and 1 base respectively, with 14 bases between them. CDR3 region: CASSTGRGANTEAFF. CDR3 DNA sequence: TGTGCCAGCTCAACCGGTCGGGGGGCGAACACTGAAGCTTTCTTT.

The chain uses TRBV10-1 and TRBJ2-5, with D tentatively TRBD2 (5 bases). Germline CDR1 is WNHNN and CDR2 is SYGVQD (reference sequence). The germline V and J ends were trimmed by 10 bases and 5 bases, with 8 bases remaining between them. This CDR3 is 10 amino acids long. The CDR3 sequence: CANIAETQYF. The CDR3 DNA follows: TGCGCCAATATAGCGGAGACCCAGTACTTC.

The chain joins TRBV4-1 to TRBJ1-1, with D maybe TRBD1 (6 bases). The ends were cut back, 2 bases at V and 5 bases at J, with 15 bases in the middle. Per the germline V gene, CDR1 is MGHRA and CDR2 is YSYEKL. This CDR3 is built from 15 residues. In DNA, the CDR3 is TGCGCCAGCAGCCAATGGGACATATTTCAGACTGAAGCTTTCTTT. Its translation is CASSQWDIFQTEAFF.

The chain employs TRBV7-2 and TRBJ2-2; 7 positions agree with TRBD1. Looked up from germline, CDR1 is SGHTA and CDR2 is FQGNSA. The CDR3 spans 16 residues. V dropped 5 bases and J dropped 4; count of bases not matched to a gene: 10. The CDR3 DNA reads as TGTGCCAGCAGCGAGGGGGCGCTAGTTGCCACCGGGGAGCTGTTTTTT. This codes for CASSEGALVATGELFF.

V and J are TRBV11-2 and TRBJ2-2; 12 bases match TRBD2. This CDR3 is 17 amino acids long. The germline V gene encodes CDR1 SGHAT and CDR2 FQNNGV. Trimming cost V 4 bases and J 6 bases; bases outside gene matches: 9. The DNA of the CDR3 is TGTGCCAGCAGCTCGCCTCGACTAGCGGGAGCCGCCGGGGAGCTGTTTTTT. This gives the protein CASSSPRLAGAAGELFF.

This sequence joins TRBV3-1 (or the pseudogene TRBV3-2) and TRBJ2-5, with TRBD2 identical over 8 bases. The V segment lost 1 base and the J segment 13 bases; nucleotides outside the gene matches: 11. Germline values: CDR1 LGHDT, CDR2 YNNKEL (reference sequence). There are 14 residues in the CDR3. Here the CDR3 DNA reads TGTGCCAGCAGCCAAGGTCTAGCGGGCCCCCCTCTGTACTTC. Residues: CASSQGLAGPPLYF.

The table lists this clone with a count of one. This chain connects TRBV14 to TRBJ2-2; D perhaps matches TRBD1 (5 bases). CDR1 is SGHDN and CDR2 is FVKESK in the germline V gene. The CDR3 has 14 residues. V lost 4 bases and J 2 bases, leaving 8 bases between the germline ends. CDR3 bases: TGTGCCAGCAGCCGGCAGGGAAACACCGGGGAGCTGTTTTTT. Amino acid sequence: CASSRQGNTGELFF.

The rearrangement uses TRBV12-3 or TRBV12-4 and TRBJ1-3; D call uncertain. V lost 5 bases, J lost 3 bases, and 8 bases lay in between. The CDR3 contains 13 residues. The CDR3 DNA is TGTGCCAGCAGTCACTCGGGTGGAAACACCATATATTTT. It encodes CASSHSGGNTIYF.

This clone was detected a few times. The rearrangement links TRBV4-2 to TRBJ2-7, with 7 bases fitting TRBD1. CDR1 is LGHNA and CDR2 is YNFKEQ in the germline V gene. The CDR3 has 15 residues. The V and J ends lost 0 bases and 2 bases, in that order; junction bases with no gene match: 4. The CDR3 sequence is CASSQERDSAYEQYF. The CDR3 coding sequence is TGTGCCAGCAGCCAAGAAAGGGACAGCGCCTACGAGCAGTACTTC.

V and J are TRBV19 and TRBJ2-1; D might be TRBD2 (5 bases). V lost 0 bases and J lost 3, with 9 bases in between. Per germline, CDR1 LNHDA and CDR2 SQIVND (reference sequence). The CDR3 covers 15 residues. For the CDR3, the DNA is TGTGCCAGTAGTATAGATCACGGGGACTACAATGAGCAGTTCTTC. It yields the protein CASSIDHGDYNEQFF.

CDR3: CATSPGGRYEKLFF. For the CDR3, the DNA is TGTGCCACCAGTCCGGGGGGGAGATATGAAAAACTGTTTTTT. The chain employs TRBV24-1 and TRBJ1-4, with a weak D call TRBD1 (5 bases). The germline V gene encodes CDR1 KGHDR and CDR2 SFDVKD. Trimming cost V 6 bases and J 6 bases, with 13 bases left between them. The CDR3 loop spans 14 amino acids.

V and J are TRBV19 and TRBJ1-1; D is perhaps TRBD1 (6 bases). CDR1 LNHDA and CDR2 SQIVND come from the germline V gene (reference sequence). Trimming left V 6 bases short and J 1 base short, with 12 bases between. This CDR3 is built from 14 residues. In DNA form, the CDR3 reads TGTGCCAGTAGCGAAGGACAGCCGAACACTGAAGCTTTCTTT. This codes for CASSEGQPNTEAFF.

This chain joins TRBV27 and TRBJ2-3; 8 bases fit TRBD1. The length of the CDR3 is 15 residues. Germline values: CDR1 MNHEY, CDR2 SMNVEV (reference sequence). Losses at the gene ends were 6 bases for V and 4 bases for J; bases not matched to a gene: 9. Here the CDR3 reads CASRSGTQGADTQYF. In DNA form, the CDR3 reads TGTGCCAGCAGGTCGGGGACACAGGGGGCAGATACGCAGTATTTT.

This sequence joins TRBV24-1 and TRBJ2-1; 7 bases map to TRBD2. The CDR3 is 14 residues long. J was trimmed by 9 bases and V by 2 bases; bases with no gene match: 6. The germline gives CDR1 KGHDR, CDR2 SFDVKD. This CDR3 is CATSDWRESGEQFF. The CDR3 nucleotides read TGTGCCACCAGTGATTGGCGGGAGTCGGGTGAGCAGTTCTTC.